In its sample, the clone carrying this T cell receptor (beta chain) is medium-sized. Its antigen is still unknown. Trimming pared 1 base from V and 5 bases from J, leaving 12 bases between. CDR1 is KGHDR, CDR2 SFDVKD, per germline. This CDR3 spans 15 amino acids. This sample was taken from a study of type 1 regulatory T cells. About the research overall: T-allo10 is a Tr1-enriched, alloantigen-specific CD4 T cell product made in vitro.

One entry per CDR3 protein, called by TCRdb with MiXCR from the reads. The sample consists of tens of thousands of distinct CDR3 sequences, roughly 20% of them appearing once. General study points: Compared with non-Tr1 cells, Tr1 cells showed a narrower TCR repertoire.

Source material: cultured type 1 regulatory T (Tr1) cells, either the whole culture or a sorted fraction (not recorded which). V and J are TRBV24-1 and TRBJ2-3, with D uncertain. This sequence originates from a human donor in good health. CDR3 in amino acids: CATSDFSATQDTQYF. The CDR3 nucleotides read TGTGCCACCAGTGATTTCTCAGCGACCCAAGATACGCAGTATTTT.